This T cell receptor (beta chain) was observed in a study of blood T cell repertoires in COVID-19. In the study overall: There were acute and convalescent COVID-19 samples, and they came from the United States, Italy and Spain. T cells, B-cell-depleted T cells, or PBMCs provided the cDNA or gDNA that served as material.

This CDR3 has 13 residues. From germline, CDR1 is MNHEY and CDR2 SVGAGI. Trimming cost V 7 bases and J 3 bases, with 12 bases left between them. As processed by the authors: Amplification of reference gene primers was used by the study to estimate nucleated cell counts. Sequenced by immunoSEQ multiplex PCR; TCRdb stores in-frame clones only, minus some. V and J calls and clone size follow that table, whereas D and trimming were derived from the DNA. The profile shows 200,000 to 250,000 clones, about 91% of them singletons. The chain is built from TRBV6-5 and TRBJ2-5; the D gene is possibly TRBD2 (5 bases). The receptor was isolated from a man between 18 and 29 years old with active or convalescent COVID-19. Input material: peripheral blood. CDR3 residues: CASKGASKETQYF. Here the CDR3 DNA reads TGTGCCAGCAAGGGAGCCTCAAAAGAGACCCAGTACTTC.